The entry below describes one T cell receptor (beta chain). The antigen is unknown. An approximately 220 ng quantity of DNA, tens of thousands of T cell genomes, went into the sorted-subset replicate PCRs. Clones were read by immunoSEQ multiplex PCR, and TCRdb kept only the in-frame ones, dropping some. This repertoire shows about 2 million clones, just under 95% found once; its top ten account for 1% to 1.5%. V lost 8 bases to trimming and J lost 2 bases, with 13 bases between them. Per the germline V gene, CDR1 is SEHNR and CDR2 is FQNEAQ (reference sequence). The CDR3 runs 14 residues. This record comes from a study of shared clonotypes between healthy human individuals. Notes on the study in general: The study drew on few donors, limiting represented genetic and exposure-history diversity.

CD45RO negativity and positive selection for CCR7 defined naive CD8 cells, a population that excluded terminally differentiated effector memory CD45RA+ cells. Sample: naive CD8+ T cells sorted from blood. This receptor was identified in a young man in good health. The chain combines TRBV7-9 with TRBJ1-3; D perhaps matches TRBD1 (5 bases). CDR3 sequence: CASASQGAGNTIYF. The DNA for the CDR3 is TGTGCCAGCGCGTCCCAGGGTGCTGGAAACACCATATATTTT.